This T cell receptor beta chain was profiled in a study of beta chain features in type 1 diabetes. Turning to the study itself: Cell yields, gender and age were similar in healthy donors and patients. Study results and limitations: A moderate, significant TCRB CDR3 shortening appeared in type 1 diabetes across four CD4+ subsets. Shorter templates might be favored by PCR, and equally so in patients and in controls.

Expressed TCRB transcripts were sequenced, since all the RNA that had been isolated was reverse transcribed. Assay: immunoSEQ multiplex PCR; the TCRdb copy retains only in-frame clones and omits some. Among roughly 300,000 clones listed, roughly an eighth were seen once. Concerning this clone: Its antigen is not identified.

The single heparinised draw taken from each donor contained roughly 100 mL of blood on average. Sequencing input: naive CD4+ T cells from blood. The sequence derives from a man aged 30-40 years with type 1 diabetes.

The CDR3 reads CASSFGQGSYEQYF. DNA of the CDR3: TGTGCCAGCAGTTTTGGGCAGGGATCCTACGAGCAGTACTTC. The chain uses TRBV28 and TRBJ2-7; tentatively, D is TRBD1 (5 bases). This CDR3 comprises 14 residues. Germline loops: CDR1 MDHEN, CDR2 SYDVKM. V lost 3 bases to trimming and J lost 1 base, with 10 bases between them.